Listed below are T cell receptor beta chains from one sample, sequenced in a study of blood T cell repertoires in COVID-19. The repertoire was sequenced with immunoSEQ multiplex PCR; TCRdb's copy has only in-frame clones and lacks some. This table holds around 500,000 clones, approximately 91% found once. Sequenced input: PBMCs or T cells enriched from blood (not recorded which). The receptor source for this set is a woman aged 60 to 75 who had recovered from COVID-19. CDR3s include the opening cysteine and the closing phenylalanine or tryptophan. The D gene is left open where the match is weak. Clone size, where shown, is once, few, many, or a class for clones that have expanded.

J gene | D gene | V gene | clone size | CDR3 protein | CDR3 DNA
TRBJ2-3 | TRBD1 | TRBV7-9 | . | CASSLTGADTQYF | TGTGCCAGCAGCTTAACAGGGGCCGATACGCAGTATTTT
TRBJ1-6 | TRBD1 | TRBV19 | . | CASSRQGSNSPLHF | TGTGCCAGTAGTCGACAGGGATCCAATTCACCCCTCCACTTT
TRBJ1-4 | TRBD1 | TRBV5-6 | . | CASSSQGAGEKLFF | TGTGCCAGCAGCTCGCAGGGGGCCGGTGAAAAACTGTTTTTT
TRBJ2-1 | TRBD2 | TRBV5-4 | . | CASTSTGLAGNNEQFF | TGTGCCAGCACCTCCACGGGACTAGCGGGGAACAATGAGCAGTTCTTC
TRBJ2-3 | TRBD1 | TRBV19 | . | CASSIDRGTDTQYF | TGTGCCAGTAGTATAGACAGGGGGACAGATACGCAGTATTTT
TRBJ2-5 | . | TRBV18 | few | CASSPPFRGETQYF | TGTGCCAGCTCACCACCCTTCCGAGGGGAGACCCAGTACTTC
TRBJ2-3 | TRBD2 | TRBV2 | . | CASGPRGADTQYF | TGTGCCAGCGGCCCCCGGGGGGCAGATACGCAGTATTTT
TRBJ1-2 | TRBD1 | TRBV5-1 | . | CASSAGWFSGQNGYTF | TGCGCCAGCAGCGCTGGGTGGTTTTCGGGACAGAATGGCTACACCTTC
TRBJ1-2 | . | TRBV5-1 | . | CASRSDSLYGYTF | TGCGCCAGCCGCTCGGACAGCCTGTATGGCTACACCTTC
TRBJ1-5 | . | TRBV27 | . | CASSSRTARGLNQPQHF | TGTGCCAGCAGTTCACGGACAGCGAGGGGTTTGAATCAGCCCCAGCATTTT
TRBJ1-1 | . | TRBV13 | . | CASSFSYGGRDTEAFF | TGTGCCAGCAGCTTCTCTTATGGAGGGAGGGACACTGAAGCTTTCTTT
TRBJ2-3 | TRBD2 | TRBV4-1 | . | CASSHLGRGGPDTQYF | TGCGCCAGCAGCCACTTGGGGCGGGGGGGCCCAGATACGCAGTATTTT
TRBJ1-1 | TRBD1 | TRBV10-2 | . | CASTLGTGYGKAFF | TGCGCCAGCACCCTCGGGACAGGGTATGGAAAAGCTTTCTTT
TRBJ2-2 | . | TRBV3-1/TRBV3-2 | . | CASSQDHRVNTGELFF | TGTGCCAGCAGCCAAGATCACAGGGTAAACACCGGGGAGCTGTTTTTT
TRBJ2-5 | . | TRBV15 | . | CATSRGAGMETQYF | TGTGCCACCAGCAGAGGGGCAGGGATGGAGACCCAGTACTTC